This record covers a single TCR beta chain. What it binds is unknown. The CDR3 end falls 3 residues outside the read, so it is completed with the germline J gene. Germline CDR1 reads SGHDN; CDR2 reads FVKESK. CDR3 length equals 16 residues. V dropped 1 base and J dropped 3 bases, with 13 bases sitting between them. Method: immunoSEQ multiplex PCR; TCRdb's copy keeps in-frame clones and lacks some. This sample's clone table lists roughly 29,000 clones. This entry is derived from a study of T cells in women clearing cervical HPV infection. Study summary: For cases, blood was sampled a median approximately 150 days after lesion detection, interquartile range roughly 80 to 200 days. Study conclusions and caveats: CIN3+ cases had significantly higher TCR richness than controls; evenness did not differ.

V and J are TRBV14 and TRBJ2-1, with D perhaps TRBD2 (7 bases). The sequenced sample was blood buffy coat. This TCR came from a woman between 18 and 69 years old with a cervical HPV16 infection that either progressed to CIN3+ or cleared (not recorded which). The DNA read from the CDR3 is TGTGCCAGCAGCCAAGTTGAAGGGGGGGACTACAATGAG. It is translated as CASSQVEGGDYNE. The CDR3 in its entirety is CASSQVEGGDYNEQFF.